The T cell receptor (beta chain) described here comes from a study of OX40 agonist ivuxolimab in advanced cancers. CDR3 length: 15 amino acids. Trimming cost V 0 bases and J 3 bases, with 13 bases left between them. The germline V gene encodes CDR1 SGHRS and CDR2 YFSETQ. The protocol was immunoSEQ multiplex PCR, while the TCRdb copy is restricted to in-frame clones and leaves out a portion. The table shows tens of thousands of clones, with 85% to 90% occurring only once. The input for sequencing was CD4+ or CD8+ T cells sorted from blood, taken in a trial of the OX40 agonist ivuxolimab. This TCR came from an adult with an advanced solid tumor such as melanoma, head and neck, liver or kidney cancer. The chain uses TRBV5-1 and TRBJ2-7, with D uncertain. CDR3 residues: CASSLGASGYYEQYF. The CDR3 region has the DNA TGCGCCAGCAGCTTGGGGGCGTCAGGTTACTACGAGCAGTACTTC.